The rows below give T cell receptor beta chains drawn from one sample of a study. TCRdb redid the calling of the 5' RACE reads with MiXCR, one entry per CDR3 protein. The sample lists about 42,000 distinct CDR3 sequences, 25% to 35% occurring once. The sequencing input was tumor-infiltrating memory CD4+ T cells sorted from the breast tumor. These receptors all come from a female donor with breast cancer. Each CDR3 is given with its conserved first and last residue. D genes are given only for firm matches. Clone size is not always given. Where it is, it says once, few, many or a class for expanded clones.

j_gene | d_gene | v_gene | abundance | CDR3nt | CDR3aa
TRBJ1-4 | NA | TRBV7-6 | NA | TGTGCCACCCCTCCTGGGCTGTTTTTT | CATPPGLFF
TRBJ2-5 | TRBD1 | TRBV5-1 | NA | TGCGCCAGCAGCGTGACAGGGGTCTGGGAGACCCAGTACTTC | CASSVTGVWETQYF
TRBJ2-5 | NA | TRBV18 | NA | TGTGCCAGCTCACCACGTGGCAGGCAAGAGACCCAGTACTTC | CASSPRGRQETQYF
TRBJ1-1 | NA | TRBV5-1 | NA | TGCGCCAGCCACGGGGCGACTGAAGCTTTCTTT | CASHGATEAFF
TRBJ2-3 | TRBD2 | TRBV7-2 | NA | TGTGCCAGCGGCTTAGTGGGGCGGGGGGTAGCGGATACGCAGTATTTT | CASGLVGRGVADTQYF
TRBJ1-4 | NA | TRBV29-1 | many | TGCAGCGTTGTCTCGGGGGTTGGCGAAAAACTGTTTTTT | CSVVSGVGEKLFF
TRBJ2-5 | TRBD2 | TRBV20-1 | medium-sized | TGCAGTGCTAGAGGGTCAGCGGGAGGGCAAGAGACCCAGTACTTC | CSARGSAGGQETQYF
TRBJ1-1 | TRBD1 | TRBV10-3 | few | TGTGCCATCAGTGGAGGACAGGGGGCGAACACTGAAGCTTTCTTT | CAISGGQGANTEAFF
TRBJ2-1 | TRBD1 | TRBV6-1 | NA | TGTGCCAGTGGGACAGGGCCGGTCGATGAGCAGTTCTTC | CASGTGPVDEQFF
TRBJ2-7 | TRBD1 | TRBV5-1 | NA | TGCGCCAGCAGCTTTGGGACAGGGGGCTACGAGCAGTACTTC | CASSFGTGGYEQYF
TRBJ2-1 | TRBD2 | TRBV2 | few | TGTGCCAGCAATCCGGAGACTAGCGGGGGGTTTGGTGAGCAGTTCTTC | CASNPETSGGFGEQFF
TRBJ1-5 | NA | TRBV7-8 | NA | TGTGCCAGCAGCCCGAGACAGAATCAGCCCCAGCATTTT | CASSPRQNQPQHF
TRBJ2-5 | TRBD1 | TRBV29-1 | few | TGCAGCGTTGAAGCCTCCAGGGGGGAGACCCAGTACTTC | CSVEASRGETQYF
TRBJ2-5 | NA | TRBV2 | NA | TGTGCCAGCAGTGATCTAGTGGACGGGACCCAGTACTTC | CASSDLVDGTQYF
TRBJ2-7 | TRBD1 | TRBV25-1 | few | TGTGCCAGCAGAACAGGGGGTCTCAGTGGAGAGCAGTACTTC | CASRTGGLSGEQYF
TRBJ2-5 | NA | TRBV6-2/TRBV6-3 | NA | TGTGCCAGCAGAGGGACGCTGGAGACCCAGTACTTC | CASRGTLETQYF
TRBJ1-2 | NA | TRBV9 | few | TGTGCCAGCAGCGTGAGGGGGATGGGAGGCTACACCTTC | CASSVRGMGGYTF
TRBJ1-2 | NA | TRBV6-5 | NA | TGTGCCAGCAGTTACTGGGGCGGGGGCAGCTATGGCTACACCTTC | CASSYWGGGSYGYTF
TRBJ2-5 | NA | TRBV7-9 | few | TGTGCCAGCAGCACCCACAGGGCCGGTGGAGAGACCCAGTACTTC | CASSTHRAGGETQYF
TRBJ2-3 | TRBD2 | TRBV12-3/TRBV12-4 | NA | TGTGCCAGCATGGGGGGGGTCACAGATACGCAGTATTTT | CASMGGVTDTQYF
TRBJ1-5 | NA | TRBV5-1 | NA | TGCGCCAGCAGCTTGGATCCGGGTAGCAATCAGCCCCAGCATTTT | CASSLDPGSNQPQHF
TRBJ2-3 | TRBD1 | TRBV5-1 | few | TGCGCCAGCAGCTTGGTTGGGACAGGGGCATCAGATACGCAGTATTTT | CASSLVGTGASDTQYF
TRBJ2-3 | NA | TRBV5-6 | few | TGTGCCAGCAGCCTCCGAACAGGGACAGATACGCAGTATTTT | CASSLRTGTDTQYF
TRBJ2-1 | TRBD2 | TRBV5-1 | many | TGCGCCAGCAGCTTGACTAGCGGAGGCAACAATGAGCAGTTCTTC | CASSLTSGGNNEQFF
TRBJ2-2 | TRBD1 | TRBV5-1 | NA | TGCACCAGCAGCCAACCGGACAGGGAACCCGGGGAGCTGTTTTTT | CTSSQPDREPGELFF
TRBJ2-1 | NA | TRBV4-1 | many | TGCGCCAGCAGCCTTCCCCAAGATGAGCAGTTCTTC | CASSLPQDEQFF
TRBJ2-3 | NA | TRBV7-3 | few | TGTGCCAGCAGAAAGGACCAGGGGACGGATACGCAGTATTTT | CASRKDQGTDTQYF
TRBJ2-1 | TRBD2 | TRBV28 | NA | TGTGCCAGCACCCCCCGGCTAAGCGGGAGCCATGAGCAGTTCTTC | CASTPRLSGSHEQFF
TRBJ2-3 | TRBD2 | TRBV4-3 | many | TGCGCCAGCAGCCCGACTAGCGTTACAGATACGCAGTATTTT | CASSPTSVTDTQYF
TRBJ1-5 | TRBD1 | TRBV28 | NA | TGTGCCAGCACCCCACGCCGGCCGCGGACAGGGCTCAATCAGCCCCAGCATTTT | CASTPRRPRTGLNQPQHF
TRBJ1-1 | TRBD1 | TRBV5-1 | many | TGCGCCAGCAGCTTGGCGACAGGGGTAGGGTTTGAAGCTTTCTTT | CASSLATGVGFEAFF
TRBJ2-5 | TRBD1 | TRBV24-1 | NA | TGTGCCACCGGTCAAGTTCGACAGGGAGAGGAGACCCAGTACTTC | CATGQVRQGEETQYF
TRBJ2-1 | TRBD1 | TRBV12-3/TRBV12-4 | NA | TGTGCCAGCAGCCGTGGACAGGGACGCTCCTACAATGAGCAGTTCTTC | CASSRGQGRSYNEQFF
TRBJ1-1 | TRBD1 | TRBV19 | NA | TGTACCAGTAGTAACCCGGGACAGGGAATCGCAGCTTTCTTT | CTSSNPGQGIAAFF
TRBJ1-3 | NA | TRBV12-5 | NA | TGTGCTAGTGGTAACACTCCTTCTGGAAACACCATATATTTT | CASGNTPSGNTIYF
TRBJ1-2 | NA | TRBV27 | NA | TGTGCCAGCAGTTTAGGGGGACCTAACTATGGCTACACCTTC | CASSLGGPNYGYTF